Following are 30 T cell receptor beta chains from one sample sequenced in a study of PD-1 blockade in classical Hodgkin lymphoma. TCRdb's table, derived via immunoSEQ multiplex PCR, lists solely in-frame clones and lacks some. The repertoire includes 50,000 to 65,000 clones, approximately 92% of them detected once, and around 8% sits in the top ten. Regarding time point: cycle 4 day 1 (C4D1), after five to seven weeks of nivolumab. Every single patient, without exception, relapsed after autologous stem cell transplantation, and brentuximab vedotin exposure varied. The sequencing used peripheral blood mononuclear cells (PBMCs), collected before the fourth cycle of nivolumab. The source of these receptors is a human donor with classical Hodgkin lymphoma.

This clone was detected a few times. The rearrangement links TRBV4-1 to TRBJ2-1; no clear D. Trimming shortened V by 0 bases and J by 2 bases, and 2 bases separated the two germline ends. CDR3 length equals 13 residues. CDR1 and CDR2 (germline): MGHRA, YSYEKL. CDR3 bases: TGCGCCAGCAGCCAAGACCCCTACAATGAGCAGTTCTTC. It yields the protein CASSQDPYNEQFF.

The chain uses TRBV2 and TRBJ2-1, with D possibly matching TRBD2 (5 bases). The germline CDR1 and CDR2 sequences are SNHLY and FYNNEI. The CDR3 contains 15 residues. V lost 0 bases and J 9 bases, leaving 15 bases between the germline ends. As DNA, the CDR3 is TGTGCCAGCAGTGAAGCGCTCGGGCTTGGGAGTGAGCAGTTCTTC. Protein: CASSEALGLGSEQFF.

This clone was recorded a few times. The chain couples TRBV6-6 to TRBJ2-5; D may be TRBD1 (6 bases). This CDR3 has 13 amino acids. Germline V gene sequence: CDR1 MNHNY, CDR2 SVGAGI (reference sequence). The ends were cut back, 10 bases at V and 1 base at J, with 13 bases in the middle. As DNA, the CDR3 is TGTGCCACCTGGGACATTTCCCAAGAGACCCAGTACTTC. Its translation is CATWDISQETQYF.

This chain links TRBV5-4 with TRBJ2-2; possible D gene TRBD2, 6 bases. The CDR3 loop spans 14 amino acids. V dropped 5 bases and J dropped 8 bases, with 16 bases sitting between them. Looked up from germline, CDR1 is SGHNT and CDR2 is YYREEE (reference sequence). The CDR3 sequence is CASRHRDSGGELFF. Here the CDR3 DNA reads TGTGCCAGCAGACACCGGGACTCTGGGGGGGAGCTGTTTTTT.

This chain connects TRBV29-1 to TRBJ2-1; 11 bases align to TRBD2. The germline CDR1 and CDR2 sequences are SQVTM and ANQGSEA. The trim removed 7 bases at V and 7 bases at J, leaving 6 bases unmatched. The CDR3 runs to 13 residues. The CDR3 coding sequence is TGCAGCGAGCGGGCTAGCGGGAGGAATGAGCAGTTCTTC. Translated: CSERASGRNEQFF.

The CDR3 region is CASSLGSGNQPQHF. In DNA form, the CDR3 reads TGTGCCAGCAGTTTAGGGTCAGGCAATCAGCCCCAGCATTTT. This chain uses TRBV28 with TRBJ1-5; D not resolved. In germline, CDR1 is MDHEN, CDR2 SYDVKM. This CDR3 spans 14 amino acids. Deletions cut 2 bases from V and 2 bases from J, with 7 bases between.

The J gene is TRBJ2-7, the V gene TRBV5-1, with no clear D. The germline gives CDR1 SGHRS, CDR2 YFSETQ. Trimming cost V 2 bases and J 0 bases, with 9 bases left between them. This CDR3 spans 14 amino acids. The CDR3 sequence is CASSLRVDSYEQYF. CDR3 sequence (DNA): TGCGCCAGCAGCTTAAGGGTCGACTCCTACGAGCAGTACTTC.

In its sample, this clone was seen a few times. V usage is TRBV18 and J usage is TRBJ2-1; 8 positions match TRBD1. Germline V gene data show CDR1 as KGHSH and CDR2 as LQKENI. Germline trimming cut 3 bases from V and 1 base from J; bases unmatched to any gene: 2. The CDR3 has 15 residues. The CDR3 DNA reads as TGTGCCAGCTCACCTCGGGACAGGTCCTACAATGAGCAGTTCTTC. This encodes CASSPRDRSYNEQFF.

V gene TRBV5-5 combines with J gene TRBJ2-7, with 11 bases that match TRBD2. V lost 0 bases to trimming and J lost 5 bases; unmatched junction nucleotides: 7. The CDR3 length is 16 residues. Germline CDR1 and CDR2: SGHKS and YYEKEE (reference sequence). The CDR3 is CASSLARGLAGHEQYF. The DNA for the CDR3 is TGTGCCAGCAGCTTGGCTCGCGGACTAGCGGGCCACGAGCAGTACTTC.

This clone was picked up one time. The gene calls are TRBV19 and TRBJ1-6; 10 nucleotides agree with TRBD1. Per the germline V gene, CDR1 is LNHDA and CDR2 is SQIVND (reference sequence). Unmatched junction bases numbered 18, after V lost 5 bases and J lost 8 bases. CDR3 length equals 19 residues. CDR3 nucleotides: TGTGCCAGTAGTCTCGCCCAGCTAGGGAGGGACAGGGGTCATTCACCCCTCCACTTT. Translated, it gives CASSLAQLGRDRGHSPLHF.

For the CDR3, the DNA is TGTGCCAGCAGTTTAGCCAGGGGTACCGGGGAGCTGTTTTTT. This encodes CASSLARGTGELFF. The J gene is TRBJ2-2, the V gene TRBV6-5; D possibly corresponds to TRBD1 (6 bases). CDR1 MNHEY and CDR2 SVGAGI come from the germline V gene. This CDR3 has 14 residues. Trimming pared 4 bases from V and 5 bases from J, leaving 11 bases between.

The chain joins TRBV6-6 to TRBJ1-5; TRBD1 might be the D (6 bases). This CDR3 comprises 15 residues. Trimming shortened V by 3 bases and J by 3 bases, and 12 bases separated the two germline ends. CDR1 MNHNY and CDR2 SVGAGI come from the germline V gene (reference sequence). The CDR3 region has the DNA TGTGCCAGCAGTTATCGGGACAAACTCAATCAGCCCCAGCATTTT. It codes for CASSYRDKLNQPQHF.

The J gene is TRBJ1-1, the V gene TRBV5-1; D is unclear. V was shortened by 4 bases and J by 0 bases, with 10 bases between the two germline ends. Germline V gene sequence: CDR1 SGHRS, CDR2 YFSETQ. This CDR3 contains 14 residues. CDR3 loop: CASSGRPLNTEAFF. The CDR3 DNA follows: TGCGCCAGCAGCGGTAGGCCCTTGAACACTGAAGCTTTCTTT.

This clone was observed once. The rearrangement joins TRBV9 to TRBJ2-5, with D maybe TRBD2 (6 bases). Trimming cost V 3 bases and J 5 bases, with 11 bases left between them. The CDR3 sequence is 13 residues long. Germline CDR1 SGDLS, CDR2 YYNGEE. CDR3 nucleotides: TGTGCCAGCAGCGAATCTAGCGACGAGACCCAGTACTTC. Translation gives CASSESSDETQYF.

This chain links TRBV11-2 with TRBJ2-1, with D possibly being TRBD1 (5 bases). V dropped 3 bases and J dropped 9 bases, with 6 bases sitting between them. Looked up from germline, CDR1 is SGHAT and CDR2 is FQNNGV. The CDR3 sequence is 11 residues long. The CDR3 is CASSLGLEQFF. Written as DNA, the CDR3 is TGTGCCAGCAGCTTGGGGCTTGAGCAGTTCTTC.

This clone showed up just once. This chain joins TRBV5-1 and TRBJ2-7; either TRBD1 or TRBD2 may supply D (5 bases each). The V end lost 5 bases, the J end lost 4 bases, and 16 bases lay between the germline ends. Per the germline V gene, CDR1 is SGHRS and CDR2 is YFSETQ. There are 14 residues in the CDR3. The CDR3 bases are TGCGCCAGCAGTGCGGGTTCGGGGACGTACGAGCAGTACTTC. It encodes CASSAGSGTYEQYF.

The V call is TRBV6-1, the J call TRBJ1-3; 7 bases line up with TRBD1. J gave up 1 base and V 3 bases, and 15 bases lay outside the gene matches. The CDR3 has 19 amino acids. CDR1 MNHNS and CDR2 SASEGT come from the germline V gene. CDR3 sequence (DNA): TGTGCCAGCAGTGAGTGGTTTGTCAGTGGACAGGTTTCTGGAAACACCATATATTTT. Its translation: CASSEWFVSGQVSGNTIYF.

CDR3 loop: CASSPVDRGGNQPQHF. As DNA, the CDR3 is TGTGCCAGCAGCCCCGTCGACAGGGGTGGTAATCAGCCCCAGCATTTT. This chain links TRBV6-6 with TRBJ1-5; 8 positions match TRBD1. With V trimmed by 6 bases and J by 4 bases, 11 bases remained unmatched. The CDR3 is 16 residues long. Looked up from germline, CDR1 is MNHNY and CDR2 is SVGAGI (reference sequence).

The chain employs TRBV6-5 and TRBJ2-7; D gene ambiguous. V lost 1 base to trimming and J lost 3 bases, with 16 bases between them. There are 16 residues in the CDR3. CDR1 MNHEY and CDR2 SVGAGI come from the germline V gene. The CDR3 protein is CASSYFISPGNYEQYF. CDR3 bases: TGTGCCAGCAGTTACTTTATATCACCCGGCAACTACGAGCAGTACTTC.

V is TRBV4-1 and J is TRBJ2-7; 12 bases match TRBD1. CDR3 size: 17 residues. Germline CDR1 is MGHRA and CDR2 is YSYEKL. With V trimmed by 0 bases and J by 2 bases, 5 bases remained unmatched. The CDR3 DNA reads TGCGCCAGCAGCCAAGATAGGGGACAGGGGGCTGCCTACGAGCAGTACTTC. Amino acid sequence: CASSQDRGQGAAYEQYF.

The chain couples TRBV27 to TRBJ2-7; D gene unclear. Trimming stripped 3 bases from V and 3 bases from J, with 9 bases between. Germline values: CDR1 MNHEY, CDR2 SMNVEV (reference sequence). The CDR3 runs 13 residues. The DNA of the CDR3 is TGTGCCAGCAGTTTTAGGGAAAACTACGAGCAGTACTTC. It is translated as CASSFRENYEQYF.

The chain couples TRBV4-1 to TRBJ2-5; possibly TRBD1 or TRBD2 for D (6 bases each). CDR3 length: 18 amino acids. Germline V gives CDR1 MGHRA, CDR2 YSYEKL. V was pared by 3 bases and J by 2 bases, with 22 bases between. In DNA, the CDR3 is TGCGCCAGCAGCCAGATGTCTTGGGGGGCCGGAGTGCAAGAGACCCAGTACTTC. This sequence encodes CASSQMSWGAGVQETQYF.

The chain combines TRBV4-1 with TRBJ2-7; D is ambiguous. Germline V gene sequence: CDR1 MGHRA, CDR2 YSYEKL. This CDR3 is built from 15 residues. V was pared by 0 bases and J by 3 bases, with 12 bases between. As DNA, the CDR3 is TGCGCCAGCAGCCAAGATCCGGGCCACCTCTACGAGCAGTACTTC. It is translated as CASSQDPGHLYEQYF.

The chain couples TRBV7-2 to TRBJ2-4; 7 bases fit TRBD1. This CDR3 has 13 amino acids. The V gene end was trimmed by 4 bases and the J gene end by 6 bases; junction bases not matched to a gene: 3. Per germline, CDR1 SGHTA and CDR2 FQGNSA. The DNA of the CDR3 is TGTGCCAGCAGCTCATCAGGGGGAAACATTCAGTACTTC. Amino acid sequence: CASSSSGGNIQYF. Drawing the rest from reference TRBV7-2 and TRBJ2-4, the complete variable domain is GAGVSQSPSNKVTEKGKDVELRCDPISGHTALYWYRQSLGQGLEFLIYFQGNSAPDKSGLPSDRFSAERTGGSVSTLTIQRTQQEDSAVYLCASSSSGGNIQYFGAGTRLSVL.

The J gene is TRBJ2-5, the V gene TRBV7-8, with 9 nucleotides matching TRBD2. The germline CDR1 and CDR2 sequences are SGHVS and FQNEAQ. After removal of 2 bases from V and 6 bases from J, the junction contained 16 bases not matched to a gene. The length of the CDR3 is 18 residues. The DNA of the CDR3 is TGTGCCAGCAGCTTAATAGAGCCGACTAGCGGACCCGATAAGACCCAGTACTTC. It is translated as CASSLIEPTSGPDKTQYF.

J is TRBJ1-2 and V is TRBV19; TRBD1 is a possible D gene (6 bases). V lost 10 bases and J 5 bases, leaving 11 bases between the germline ends. This CDR3 contains 11 residues. Germline CDR1 is LNHDA and CDR2 is SQIVND (reference sequence). The CDR3 DNA reads as TGTGCCACACACAGGGCGTATGGCTACACCTTC. Protein sequence: CATHRAYGYTF. The whole variable domain, remainder taken from reference TRBV19 and TRBJ1-2, is DGGITQSPKYLFRKEGQNVTLSCEQNLNHDAMYWYRQDPGQGLRLIYYSQIVNDFQKGDIAEGYSVSREKKESFPLTVTSAQKNPTAFYLCATHRAYGYTFGSGTRLTVV.

The chain combines TRBV18 with TRBJ2-1; 8 bases fit TRBD1. Trimming took 1 base from V and 7 from J; bases not matched to a gene: 3. The CDR3 is made up of 14 amino acids. CDR1 and CDR2 from the germline V gene are KGHSH and LQKENI. CDR3 residues: CASSPRTGNNEQFF. CDR3 nucleotide sequence: TGTGCCAGCTCACCACGGACAGGGAATAATGAGCAGTTCTTC. The full variable domain, its missing parts supplied by reference TRBV18 and TRBJ2-1, is NAGVMQNPRHLVRRRGQEARLRCSPMKGHSHVYWYRQLPEEGLKFMVYLQKENIIDESGMPKERFSAEFPKEGPSILRIQQVVRGDSAAYFCASSPRTGNNEQFFGPGTRLTVL.

In its sample, this clone was seen once. The V call is TRBV14, the J call TRBJ2-7, with D tentatively TRBD1 or TRBD2 (7 bases each). This CDR3 is 16 amino acids long. Germline CDR1 is SGHDN and CDR2 is FVKESK. Trimming left V 3 bases short and J 2 bases short, with 17 bases between. The CDR3 here is CASSQTTGRVTYEQYF. The CDR3 nucleotides are TGTGCCAGCAGCCAGACGACAGGGAGGGTGACCTACGAGCAGTACTTC. Supplemented by reference TRBV14 and TRBJ2-7, the full variable domain reads EAGVTQFPSHSVIEKGQTVTLRCDPISGHDNLYWYRRVMGKEIKFLLHFVKESKQDESGMPNNRFLAERTGGTYSTLKVQPAELEDSGVYFCASSQTTGRVTYEQYFGPGTRLTVT.

A single count supports this clone. V gene TRBV29-1 combines with J gene TRBJ2-7; TRBD1 is a possible D gene (6 bases). The CDR3 totals 14 residues. Trimming took 1 base from V and 7 from J, leaving 17 bases between them. Germline V lookup: CDR1 SQVTM, CDR2 ANQGSEA. CDR3: CSVEGVQGLREQYF. Here the CDR3 DNA reads TGCAGCGTTGAAGGGGTCCAGGGGCTGAGGGAGCAGTACTTC.

The gene calls are TRBV13 and TRBJ2-3; tentative D call: TRBD1 (5 bases). CDR1 is PRHDT and CDR2 is FYEKMQ in the germline V gene (reference sequence). Trimming removed 3 bases from V and 5 bases from J, with 12 bases in between. This CDR3 contains 14 residues. CDR3 sequence reads: CASSFRRDIDTQYF. The CDR3 nucleotides are TGTGCCAGCAGCTTTCGCAGGGATATAGATACGCAGTATTTT.